Listed here are 15 T cell receptor beta chains from one sample, sequenced in a study of blood T cell repertoires in COVID-19. Some clones are missing from TCRdb's copy, which holds only in-frame ones; the method was immunoSEQ multiplex PCR. There are around 200,000 clones in the sample; less than 90% occur only once, and over 9.5% lies in the top ten. Material: peripheral blood. Receptors originate from a woman aged 60-75 years with COVID-19, enrolled during active disease.

V usage is TRBV28 and J usage is TRBJ1-6, with 7 bases identical to TRBD1. This CDR3 region has 16 residues. Germline-derived CDR1 and CDR2 are MDHEN and SYDVKM. V lost 2 bases to trimming and J lost 6 bases; unmatched junction nucleotides: 7. CDR3 bases: TGTGCCAGCAGTTTAACACAGGGGTTGGGTAATTCACCCCTCCACTTT. Translating gives CASSLTQGLGNSPLHF.

This sequence joins TRBV5-1 and TRBJ2-7; D ambiguous. Trimming left V 2 bases short and J 1 base short, with 10 bases between. CDR1 and CDR2 (germline): SGHRS, YFSETQ. The CDR3 loop spans 14 amino acids. The chain's CDR3 is CASSFQPGSYEQYF. CDR3 nucleotides: TGCGCCAGCAGCTTCCAACCCGGGTCCTACGAGCAGTACTTC. Combining the CDR3 with reference TRBV5-1 and TRBJ2-7 gives the whole variable domain KAGVTQTPRYLIKTRGQQVTLSCSPISGHRSVSWYQQTPGQGLQFLFEYFSETQRNKGNFPGRFSGRQFSNSRSEMNVSTLELGDSALYLCASSFQPGSYEQYFGPGTRLTVT.

The chain joins TRBV10-1 to TRBJ2-1; the match to TRBD2 covers 13 bases. The germline CDR1 and CDR2 sequences are WNHNN and SYGVQD (reference sequence). J lost 6 bases, V lost 6 bases, and 8 bases had no gene match. The length of the CDR3 is 16 residues. CDR3 sequence: CASSFGLAGAGNEQFF. The DNA for the CDR3 is TGCGCCAGCAGCTTCGGACTAGCGGGAGCCGGCAATGAGCAGTTCTTC.

This clone was found a few times. V gene TRBV24-1 combines with J gene TRBJ2-2; no definite D call. Germline V CDR1 and CDR2: KGHDR, SFDVKD. V was trimmed by 7 bases and J by 5 bases, leaving 10 bases between them. The CDR3 runs 13 residues. The CDR3 spells CATRSGKTGELFF. CDR3 nucleotide sequence: TGTGCCACCAGGTCAGGAAAGACCGGGGAGCTGTTTTTT.

V and J are TRBV6-5 and TRBJ2-7, with 12 bases matching TRBD1. Per germline, CDR1 MNHEY and CDR2 SVGAGI. Unmatched junction bases numbered 7, after V lost 11 bases and J lost 5 bases. CDR3 length: 13 residues. The CDR3 coding sequence is TGTGCCTGCCGGGGACAGGGGGCCCACGAGCAGTACTTC. Its translation: CACRGQGAHEQYF.

This sequence joins TRBV18 and TRBJ1-5; unclear D gene. Trimming removed 3 bases at V and 0 bases at J, with 9 bases between. This CDR3 contains 15 residues. Germline V gene data show CDR1 as KGHSH and CDR2 as LQKENI. The CDR3 sequence: CASSPLGVSNQPQHF. The DNA for the CDR3 is TGTGCCAGCTCACCCCTCGGGGTTAGCAATCAGCCCCAGCATTTT.

The J gene is TRBJ1-1, the V gene TRBV27; TRBD1 agrees at 8 bases. The V and J ends lost 6 bases and 5 bases, in that order; junction bases with no gene match: 14. The CDR3 is made up of 16 amino acids. Looked up from germline, CDR1 is MNHEY and CDR2 is SMNVEV (reference sequence). Here the CDR3 DNA reads TGTGCCAGCAGGCGACAGGGGACGGGATCGGGGACTGAAGCTTTCTTT. Protein product: CASRRQGTGSGTEAFF.

The rearrangement joins TRBV9 to TRBJ2-1; the match to TRBD2 covers 9 bases. This CDR3 has 15 amino acids. Per the germline V gene, CDR1 is SGDLS and CDR2 is YYNGEE. J lost 7 bases, V lost 1 base, and 6 bases had no gene match. The CDR3 bases are TGTGCCAGCAGCGTAATGACTAGCGGCGGTAATGAGCAGTTCTTC. This gives the protein CASSVMTSGGNEQFF.

In this sample, this clone turned up a few times. The chain is built from TRBV5-5 and TRBJ2-7, with a weak D call TRBD2 (5 bases). The V end was cut by 3 bases, the J end by 4 bases, with 14 bases between. This CDR3 comprises 14 residues. Looked up from germline, CDR1 is SGHKS and CDR2 is YYEKEE (reference sequence). The DNA of the CDR3 is TGTGCCAGCAGCTCCCTAGCAGGATCTTACGAGCAGTACTTC. Protein product: CASSSLAGSYEQYF.

The chain employs TRBV6-6 and TRBJ1-1; TRBD1 aligns across 11 bases. The CDR3 totals 15 residues. The V gene end was trimmed by 6 bases and the J gene end by 1 base; junction bases not matched to a gene: 4. The germline V gene encodes CDR1 MNHNY and CDR2 SVGAGI (reference sequence). The CDR3, as DNA: TGTGCCAGCAGAGGACAGGGGGCCTGGAACACTGAAGCTTTCTTT. This encodes CASRGQGAWNTEAFF.

J is TRBJ1-5 and V is TRBV5-1, with 11 bases that match TRBD1. The CDR3 totals 18 residues. With V trimmed by 2 bases and J by 4 bases, 11 bases remained unmatched. CDR1 and CDR2 (germline): SGHRS, YFSETQ. DNA of the CDR3: TGCGCCAGCAGCTTTGCTTGGACAGGGGGCTACTCAAATCAGCCCCAGCATTTT. As protein: CASSFAWTGGYSNQPQHF. Using reference TRBV5-1 and TRBJ1-5 for the parts outside the CDR3, the full variable domain is KAGVTQTPRYLIKTRGQQVTLSCSPISGHRSVSWYQQTPGQGLQFLFEYFSETQRNKGNFPGRFSGRQFSNSRSEMNVSTLELGDSALYLCASSFAWTGGYSNQPQHFGDGTRLSIL.

This chain connects TRBV7-6 to TRBJ2-7; TRBD2 matches at 8 bases. Looked up from germline, CDR1 is SGHVS and CDR2 is FNYEAQ. V was clipped by 1 base and J by 0 bases; unmatched bases: 2. The CDR3 spans 15 residues. CDR3 protein: CASSLELAGSYEQYF. CDR3 DNA: TGTGCCAGCAGCTTAGAGCTAGCGGGCTCCTACGAGCAGTACTTC.

This clone occurred once. This sequence joins TRBV19 and TRBJ2-1; 8 bases agree with TRBD2. V lost 3 bases and J lost 10; bases outside the gene matches: 5. CDR3 length equals 13 residues. CDR1 and CDR2 from the germline V gene are LNHDA and SQIVND (reference sequence). CDR3 amino acids: CASSIGGRREQFF. CDR3 coding DNA: TGTGCCAGTAGTATTGGCGGGAGGAGGGAGCAGTTCTTC.

J is TRBJ1-5 and V is TRBV5-5, with a tentative D call TRBD1 (6 bases). The V gene's germline CDR1 is SGHKS and CDR2 YYEKEE (reference sequence). Trimming took 3 bases from V and 4 from J, leaving 11 bases between them. CDR3 length equals 14 residues. The CDR3 nucleotides read TGTGCCAGCAGCTCGCCAACAGGGAATCAGCCCCAGCATTTT. This sequence encodes CASSSPTGNQPQHF.

The rearrangement uses TRBV29-1 and TRBJ1-2; tentatively, D is TRBD1 (6 bases). V shed 5 bases and J shed 4 bases, with 11 bases lying between them. CDR1 SQVTM and CDR2 ANQGSEA come from the germline V gene. The CDR3 totals 12 residues. The CDR3 bases are TGCAGCGTTCTCCCAGGGGCCTATGGCTACACCTTC. This encodes CSVLPGAYGYTF.